This T cell receptor beta chain was retrieved from a study of cytomegalovirus exposure and HLA in healthy donors. Study-wide points: Among the CMV-associated chains, a few were confirmed in vitro as specific for CMV antigens. Later on, a genetic analysis was performed. It linked a missense variant in DCLRE1C with V- and J-gene trimming of TCR beta.

Researchers ran the PCR with 60 Vbeta and 13 Jbeta primers. Assay used: immunoSEQ multiplex PCR; TCRdb lists only in-frame clones, some missing. Altogether 180,000 or so clones are present, 75% to 85% being singletons, with the ten largest covering around 6%. The CDR3 runs 15 residues. Germline loops: CDR1 SGHKS, CDR2 YYEKEE (reference sequence). Trimming took off 6 bases at V and 2 bases at J, with 18 bases between the two ends. On this clone: Its specificity is unknown.

Sequencing used PBMCs. This rearrangement joins TRBV5-5 to TRBJ2-7; D possibly corresponds to TRBD1 (6 bases). This sequence was found in a woman between 45 and 65 years old in good health and CMV-seropositive. CDR3 protein: CASTPLEGGAYEQYF. The CDR3 coding sequence is TGTGCCAGCACTCCCCTCGAAGGGGGTGCCTACGAGCAGTACTTC.